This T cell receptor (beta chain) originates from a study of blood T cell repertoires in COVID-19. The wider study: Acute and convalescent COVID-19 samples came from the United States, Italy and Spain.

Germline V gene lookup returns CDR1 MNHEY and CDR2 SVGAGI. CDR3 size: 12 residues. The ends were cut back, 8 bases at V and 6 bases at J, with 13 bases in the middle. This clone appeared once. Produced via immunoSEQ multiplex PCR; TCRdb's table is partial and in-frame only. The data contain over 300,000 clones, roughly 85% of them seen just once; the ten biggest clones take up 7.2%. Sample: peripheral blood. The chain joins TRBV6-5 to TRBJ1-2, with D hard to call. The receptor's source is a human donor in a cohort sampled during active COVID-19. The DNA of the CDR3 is TGTGCCAGCGGCTACAGACGAAATGGCTACACCTTC. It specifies CASGYRRNGYTF.